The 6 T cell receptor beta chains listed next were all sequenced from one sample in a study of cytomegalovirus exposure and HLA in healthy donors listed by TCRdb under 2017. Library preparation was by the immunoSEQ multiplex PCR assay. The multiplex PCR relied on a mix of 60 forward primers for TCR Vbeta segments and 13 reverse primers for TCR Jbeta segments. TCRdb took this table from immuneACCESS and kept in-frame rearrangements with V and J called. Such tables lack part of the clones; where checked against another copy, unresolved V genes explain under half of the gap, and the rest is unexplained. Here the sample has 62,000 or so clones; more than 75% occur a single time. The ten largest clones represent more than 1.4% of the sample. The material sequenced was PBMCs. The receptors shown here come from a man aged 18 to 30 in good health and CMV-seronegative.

CDR3 sequence (DNA): TGTGCCAGCAGCTCCCCGACAGGGTTGGATAATTCACCCCTCCACTTT. Translated: CASSSPTGLDNSPLHF. The chain combines TRBV2 with TRBJ1-6, with 7 bases matching TRBD1. Germline loops: CDR1 SNHLY, CDR2 FYNNEI. CDR3 length: 16 residues. After removal of 6 bases from V and 5 bases from J, the junction contained 10 bases not matched to a gene. Drawing the rest from reference TRBV2 and TRBJ1-6, the complete variable domain is EPEVTQTPSHQVTQMGQEVILRCVPISNHLYFYWYRQILGQKVEFLVSFYNNEISEKSEIFDDQFSVERPDGSNFTLKIRSTKLEDSAMYFCASSSPTGLDNSPLHFGNGTRLTVT.

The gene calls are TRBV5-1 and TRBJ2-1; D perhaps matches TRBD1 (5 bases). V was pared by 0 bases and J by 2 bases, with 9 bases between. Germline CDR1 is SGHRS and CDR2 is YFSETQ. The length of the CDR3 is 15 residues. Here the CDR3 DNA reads TGCGCCAGCAGCTTGGAAGGGGTGGCCTACAATGAGCAGTTCTTC. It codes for CASSLEGVAYNEQFF.

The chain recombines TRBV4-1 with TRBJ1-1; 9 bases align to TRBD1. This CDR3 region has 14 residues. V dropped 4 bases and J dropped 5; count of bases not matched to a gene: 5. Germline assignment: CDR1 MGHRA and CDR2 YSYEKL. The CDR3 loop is CASSLGQGGTEAFF. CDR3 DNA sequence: TGCGCCAGCAGCCTGGGACAGGGTGGGACTGAAGCTTTCTTT.

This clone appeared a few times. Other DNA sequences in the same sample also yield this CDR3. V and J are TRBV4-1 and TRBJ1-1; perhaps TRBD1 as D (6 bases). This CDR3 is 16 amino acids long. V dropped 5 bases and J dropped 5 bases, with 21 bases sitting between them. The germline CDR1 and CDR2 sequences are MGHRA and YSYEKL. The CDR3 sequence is CASSNRDTLPRTEAFF. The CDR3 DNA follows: TGCGCCAGCAGCAACCGGGACACCCTCCCCAGGACTGAAGCTTTCTTT.

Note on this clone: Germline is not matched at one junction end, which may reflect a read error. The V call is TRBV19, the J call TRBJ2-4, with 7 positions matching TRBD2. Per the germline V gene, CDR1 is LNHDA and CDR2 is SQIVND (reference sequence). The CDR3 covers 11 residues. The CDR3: CASRLAAYWDF. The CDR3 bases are TGTGCCAGTAGGCTAGCGGCCTACTGGGACTTC.

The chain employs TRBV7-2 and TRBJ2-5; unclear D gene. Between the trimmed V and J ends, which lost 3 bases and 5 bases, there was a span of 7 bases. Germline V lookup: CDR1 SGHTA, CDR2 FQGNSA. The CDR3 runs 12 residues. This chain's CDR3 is CASSFGWETQYF. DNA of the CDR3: TGTGCCAGCAGCTTCGGGTGGGAGACCCAGTACTTC.